The 23 T cell receptor beta chains in this list originate from one sample, sequenced in a study of T cell changes during pregnancy in multiple sclerosis. Produced via immunoSEQ multiplex PCR; TCRdb's table is partial and in-frame only. The sample consists of about 86,000 clones, 91% of them appearing once. The starting material was peripheral blood, obtained in the first trimester of pregnancy. The origin of the receptors is a female donor in good health, enrolled as a control in a pregnancy study.

The chain couples TRBV2 to TRBJ2-7; no clear D gene. This CDR3 contains 15 residues. The V end was cut by 2 bases, the J end by 2 bases, with 13 bases between. In germline, CDR1 is SNHLY, CDR2 FYNNEI. The CDR3 region has the DNA TGTGCCAGCAGTGAATGGGCCCGAAGTCCCTACGAGCAGTACTTC. Its translation is CASSEWARSPYEQYF.

The CDR3 is CASSYGTGGNNEQFF. The CDR3 DNA sequence: TGTGCCAGCAGCTACGGGACAGGGGGTAACAATGAGCAGTTCTTC. The chain recombines TRBV7-6 with TRBJ2-1, with 11 nucleotides matching TRBD1. Germline CDR1 is SGHVS and CDR2 is FNYEAQ. There are 15 residues in the CDR3. Trimming removed 4 bases from V and 5 bases from J; junction bases left unmatched: 4.

The chain employs TRBV6-1 and TRBJ2-6; possibly TRBD2 for D (5 bases). V shed 5 bases and J shed 1 base, with 9 bases lying between them. Germline assignment: CDR1 MNHNS and CDR2 SASEGT. The CDR3 totals 15 residues. This CDR3 reads CASSTSGSGANVLTF. CDR3 nucleotide sequence: TGTGCCAGCAGTACCTCGGGATCTGGGGCCAACGTCCTGACTTTC.

With regard to this clone: Relative to the germline gene, one junction end is altered; a read error may explain this. At the DNA level, this CDR3 is encoded by other sequences in the same sample as well. The chain links TRBV30 to TRBJ2-5, with no clear D. Germline V gives CDR1 GTSNPN, CDR2 SVGIG (reference sequence). The CDR3 has 11 residues. The CDR3 protein is CAWSLQETQYF. The CDR3 coding sequence is TGTGCTTGGAGCCTACAAGAGACCCAGTACTTC. The variable domain in full, completed from reference TRBV30 and TRBJ2-5, reads SQTIHQWPATLVQPVGSPLSLECTVEGTSNPNLYWYRQAAGRGLQLLFYSVGIGQISSEVPQNLSASRPQDRQFILSSKKLLLSDSGFYLCAWSLQETQYFGPGTRLLVL.

V is TRBV7-3 and J is TRBJ2-3; 8 nucleotides agree with TRBD2. The J segment lost 7 bases and the V segment lost 5 bases, leaving 8 bases of the junction unmatched. The CDR3 spans 14 residues. The germline V gene encodes CDR1 SGHTA and CDR2 FQGTGA. As DNA, the CDR3 is TGTGCCAGCAGCCCGGGGGGGGCCGTGAATACGCAGTATTTT. As protein: CASSPGGAVNTQYF.

V is TRBV18 and J is TRBJ2-1, with 7 bases fitting TRBD1. Trimming took 4 bases from V and 6 from J; bases not matched to a gene: 9. Germline values: CDR1 KGHSH, CDR2 LQKENI. There are 15 residues in the CDR3. CDR3 amino acids: CASSLRQGYPNEQFF. CDR3 DNA sequence: TGTGCCAGCTCACTTCGACAGGGATATCCCAATGAGCAGTTCTTC.

The rearrangement links TRBV7-2 to TRBJ1-1, with D hard to call. V shed 5 bases and J shed 4 bases, with 11 bases lying between them. CDR3 size: 13 residues. CDR1 and CDR2 (germline): SGHTA, FQGNSA. CDR3 residues: CASSQREGTEAFF. For the CDR3, the DNA is TGTGCCAGCAGCCAACGGGAGGGCACTGAAGCTTTCTTT.

V and J are TRBV11-3 and TRBJ2-4, with 11 bases identical to TRBD1. Germline loops: CDR1 SGHNT, CDR2 YENEEA. V lost 5 bases and J lost 6; bases outside the gene matches: 12. The CDR3 is 17 amino acids. CDR3 region: CASSRSGTGGSRNIQYF. The DNA for the CDR3 is TGTGCCAGCAGCCGTAGCGGGACAGGGGGGTCGAGAAACATTCAGTACTTC.

The CDR3 sequence: CASSSSGGAYNEQFF. The CDR3 region has the DNA TGTGCCAGCAGTTCGAGCGGGGGGGCATACAATGAGCAGTTCTTC. The chain employs TRBV27 and TRBJ2-1, with 10 bases that match TRBD2. The CDR3 totals 15 residues. V shed 4 bases, J shed 4 bases, and the junction held 4 bases outside the gene matches. Germline V CDR1 and CDR2: MNHEY, SMNVEV (reference sequence).

This sequence joins TRBV28 and TRBJ1-1, with D perhaps matching TRBD1 (5 bases). Germline V gives CDR1 MDHEN, CDR2 SYDVKM. The CDR3 covers 12 residues. Trimming pared 2 bases from V and 7 bases from J, leaving 8 bases between. CDR3 nucleotide sequence: TGTGCCAGCAGTTTAGGGAGGGGTGAAGCTTTCTTT. Protein sequence: CASSLGRGEAFF.

The chain employs TRBV6-5 and TRBJ1-2; 7 bases fit TRBD1. V lost 4 bases, J lost 6 bases, and 8 bases stayed unmatched. This CDR3 spans 14 amino acids. Per germline, CDR1 MNHEY and CDR2 SVGAGI. The CDR3 DNA follows: TGTGCCAGCAGTTTCCTACAGGGGAAGGATGGCTACACCTTC. It translates to CASSFLQGKDGYTF.

The J gene is TRBJ1-5, the V gene TRBV4-2; tentative D call: TRBD1 (5 bases). Germline values: CDR1 LGHNA, CDR2 YNFKEQ. Trimming took 0 bases from V and 7 from J, leaving 13 bases between them. The CDR3 contains 15 residues. CDR3 protein: CASSQDGAMEQPQHF. The CDR3 DNA reads as TGTGCCAGCAGCCAAGATGGGGCTATGGAACAGCCCCAGCATTTT.

The chain has TRBV19 and TRBJ1-1, with unresolved D. V gave up 5 bases and J gave up 2 bases, with 15 bases separating them. Per the germline V gene, CDR1 is LNHDA and CDR2 is SQIVND (reference sequence). The CDR3 has 15 residues. The DNA for the CDR3 is TGTGCCAGTAGTCCCCCCCGGTTGAGAAACACTGAAGCTTTCTTT. This translates into CASSPPRLRNTEAFF. Variable domain in full (rest from reference TRBV19 and TRBJ1-1): DGGITQSPKYLFRKEGQNVTLSCEQNLNHDAMYWYRQDPGQGLRLIYYSQIVNDFQKGDIAEGYSVSREKKESFPLTVTSAQKNPTAFYLCASSPPRLRNTEAFFGQGTRLTVV.

This chain connects TRBV10-3 to TRBJ2-5; perhaps TRBD1 as D (6 bases). Trimming pared 2 bases from V and 5 bases from J, leaving 15 bases between. CDR3 length: 15 amino acids. From germline, CDR1 is ENHRY and CDR2 SYGVKD. The CDR3 sequence: CAISEQGMGTETQYF. The CDR3 coding sequence is TGTGCCATCAGTGAGCAGGGGATGGGAACGGAGACCCAGTACTTC.

The gene calls are TRBV30 and TRBJ2-1; 10 bases are a match to TRBD2. With V trimmed by 8 bases and J by 7 bases, 11 bases remained unmatched. Germline CDR1 reads GTSNPN; CDR2 reads SVGIG (reference sequence). The CDR3 sequence is 14 residues long. The CDR3 coding sequence is TGTGCCCGATCAGCGGGGGGGATGGGTAATGAGCAGTTCTTC. Its translation: CARSAGGMGNEQFF.

The gene calls are TRBV4-1 and TRBJ1-6; unclear D gene. Per the germline V gene, CDR1 is MGHRA and CDR2 is YSYEKL. CDR3 size: 19 residues. V was pared by 0 bases and J by 2 bases, with 17 bases between. The DNA of the CDR3 is TGCGCCAGCAGCCAAGATACCGGAGGGTTCATGGCCTATAATTCACCCCTCCACTTT. Its protein is CASSQDTGGFMAYNSPLHF.

The chain couples TRBV7-9 to TRBJ2-3; 8 bases match TRBD2. The CDR3 sequence is 18 residues long. Per germline, CDR1 SEHNR and CDR2 FQNEAQ (reference sequence). Trimming removed 2 bases from V and 0 bases from J; junction bases left unmatched: 10. CDR3 loop: CASSLNSGGGPSTDTQYF. The CDR3 DNA follows: TGTGCCAGCAGCTTAAACAGCGGGGGCGGTCCTAGCACAGATACGCAGTATTTT.

The V gene is TRBV6-1, the J gene TRBJ1-5; TRBD1 matches at 8 bases. CDR3 length: 16 amino acids. CDR1 and CDR2 (germline): MNHNS, SASEGT. V lost 1 base, J lost 4 bases, and 6 bases stayed unmatched. Here the CDR3 reads CASSEVWTGMNQPQHF. CDR3 sequence (DNA): TGTGCCAGCAGTGAAGTTTGGACAGGGATGAATCAGCCCCAGCATTTT.

V is TRBV27 and J is TRBJ1-1; TRBD1 might be the D (6 bases). The CDR3 extends over 14 amino acids. Germline V CDR1 and CDR2: MNHEY, SMNVEV (reference sequence). V lost 7 bases and J lost 4, with 16 bases in between. CDR3 nucleotide sequence: TGTGCCAGCAACCTACAGGGAAGGGCCACTGAAGCTTTCTTT. As protein: CASNLQGRATEAFF.

This sequence joins TRBV9 and TRBJ2-5; 7 positions agree with TRBD2. The germline V gene has CDR1 SGDLS and CDR2 YYNGEE. With V trimmed by 6 bases and J by 3 bases, 5 bases remained unmatched. The CDR3 runs to 13 residues. The CDR3 region has the DNA TGTGCCAGCACCGAGGGGAGGGAAGAGACCCAGTACTTC. It is translated as CASTEGREETQYF.

The chain couples TRBV25-1 to TRBJ2-3; possibly TRBD2 for D (7 bases). Trimming stripped 8 bases from V and 4 bases from J, with 16 bases between. The CDR3 consists of 14 residues. In germline, CDR1 is MGHDK, CDR2 SYGVNS. The CDR3 here is CASVRGGVSDTQYF. For the CDR3, the DNA is TGTGCCAGCGTCCGAGGGGGGGTTTCAGATACGCAGTATTTT.

CDR3 sequence (DNA): TGTGCCTGGAGTGGGCTAGCCAGGGAGACCCAGTACTTC. This codes for CAWSGLARETQYF. The V and J genes are TRBV30 and TRBJ2-5; tentatively, D is TRBD2 (5 bases). This CDR3 spans 13 amino acids. The germline gives CDR1 GTSNPN, CDR2 SVGIG (reference sequence). V gave up 1 base and J gave up 5 bases, with 11 bases separating them.

J is TRBJ1-1 and V is TRBV7-2, with D possibly being TRBD1 (6 bases). This CDR3 region has 13 residues. Germline CDR1 is SGHTA and CDR2 is FQGNSA. Trimming pared 2 bases from V and 6 bases from J, leaving 10 bases between. The CDR3 reads CASSLTTGSEAFF. CDR3 coding DNA: TGTGCCAGCAGCTTAACCACAGGGTCTGAAGCTTTCTTT.